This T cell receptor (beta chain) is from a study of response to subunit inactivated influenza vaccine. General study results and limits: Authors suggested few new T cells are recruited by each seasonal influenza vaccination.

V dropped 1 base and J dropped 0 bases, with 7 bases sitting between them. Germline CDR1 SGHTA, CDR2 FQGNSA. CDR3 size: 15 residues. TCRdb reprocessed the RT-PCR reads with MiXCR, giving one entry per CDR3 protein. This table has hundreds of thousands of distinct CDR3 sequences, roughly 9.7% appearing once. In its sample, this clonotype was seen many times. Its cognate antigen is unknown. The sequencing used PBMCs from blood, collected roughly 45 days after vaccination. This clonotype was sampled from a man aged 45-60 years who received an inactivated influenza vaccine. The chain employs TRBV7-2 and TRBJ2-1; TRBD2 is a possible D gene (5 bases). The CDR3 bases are TGTGCCAGCAGCTTAGGCCTAGCCTCCTACAATGAGCAGTTCTTC. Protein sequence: CASSLGLASYNEQFF. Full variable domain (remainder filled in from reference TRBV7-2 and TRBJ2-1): GAGVSQSPSNKVTEKGKDVELRCDPISGHTALYWYRQSLGQGLEFLIYFQGNSAPDKSGLPSDRFSAERTGGSVSTLTIQRTQQEDSAVYLCASSLGLASYNEQFFGPGTRLTVL.